This T cell receptor (beta chain) was captured in a study of cytomegalovirus exposure and HLA in healthy donors. 60 Vbeta and 13 Jbeta primers were used in PCR. Generated by immunoSEQ multiplex PCR, the TCRdb table keeps only in-frame clones and is missing some. The sample yields roughly 240,000 clones, roughly 82% seen once. This clonotype originated in a woman aged 35 to 49 in good health and CMV-seropositive. The sample consisted of PBMCs.

The DNA of the CDR3 is TGTGCCAGCAGTGGGAGGCTCATCAACTACGAGCAGTACTTC. Its translation is CASSGRLINYEQYF. The chain carries TRBV2 and TRBJ2-7; D may be TRBD2 (5 bases). Germline loops: CDR1 SNHLY, CDR2 FYNNEI. With 4 bases removed from V and 3 bases from J, the gap between germline ends came to 13 bases. The CDR3 totals 14 residues.